This is a list of T cell receptor beta chains from one sample in a study of blood T cell repertoires in COVID-19. Measured with immunoSEQ multiplex PCR; TCRdb has only the in-frame clones, and not every one. The data contain roughly 80,000 clones, about 79% of them singletons. Sequences were obtained from peripheral blood. All receptors derive from a human donor in a cohort sampled during active COVID-19. The CDR3 runs from the conserved cysteine through the conserved F or W. The D gene is left open where the match is weak. Some rows have no size entry. The others give once, few or many, or a class for an expanded clone.

CDR3nt: TGTGCCAGCAGTTACTCGGCACAGGGCGCAGATACGCAGTATTTT
CDR3aa: CASSYSAQGADTQYF
j_gene: TRBJ2-3
abundance: -
d_gene: -
v_gene: TRBV6-6

CDR3nt: TGTGCCAGCAGTGACCAGGGAACCGGGGAGCTGTTTTTT
CDR3aa: CASSDQGTGELFF
j_gene: TRBJ2-2
abundance: -
d_gene: -
v_gene: TRBV6-4

CDR3nt: TGTGCCAGCAGTGACTCGAACAACGCAGATACGCAGTATTTT
CDR3aa: CASSDSNNADTQYF
j_gene: TRBJ2-3
abundance: -
d_gene: -
v_gene: TRBV6-4

CDR3nt: TGTGCCAGCAGCGTAGGGGCGGGGAGCTCAAAGAACATTCAGTACTTC
CDR3aa: CASSVGAGSSKNIQYF
j_gene: TRBJ2-4
abundance: -
d_gene: -
v_gene: TRBV9

CDR3nt: TGCGCCAGCAGCTTAGAGGGCGTCGGAAGTGGCTACACCTTC
CDR3aa: CASSLEGVGSGYTF
j_gene: TRBJ1-2
abundance: -
d_gene: -
v_gene: TRBV5-1

CDR3nt: TGTGCCAGCAGCTCCGGGACTAGCGGCTCCTACAATGAGCAGTTCTTC
CDR3aa: CASSSGTSGSYNEQFF
j_gene: TRBJ2-1
abundance: -
d_gene: TRBD2
v_gene: TRBV7-9

CDR3nt: TGTGCCAGCAGTGTCACCAGGGGTTCACCCCTCCACTTT
CDR3aa: CASSVTRGSPLHF
j_gene: TRBJ1-6
abundance: -
d_gene: -
v_gene: TRBV27

CDR3nt: TGTGCCAGTAGTACAGGACTAGCGGGAGATCAAGAGACCCAGTACTTC
CDR3aa: CASSTGLAGDQETQYF
j_gene: TRBJ2-5
abundance: -
d_gene: TRBD2
v_gene: TRBV19

CDR3nt: TGTGCCATCAGTGAGGGACAGCCCCATCAGCCCCAGCATTTT
CDR3aa: CAISEGQPHQPQHF
j_gene: TRBJ1-5
abundance: -
d_gene: -
v_gene: TRBV10-3

CDR3nt: TGTGCCAGCAGTCCCCAGGTGAACACTGAAGCTTTCTTT
CDR3aa: CASSPQVNTEAFF
j_gene: TRBJ1-1
abundance: -
d_gene: -
v_gene: TRBV12-3/TRBV12-4

CDR3nt: TGCAGCGTTAGGCCAGGGAACACTGAAGCTTTCTTT
CDR3aa: CSVRPGNTEAFF
j_gene: TRBJ1-1
abundance: -
d_gene: -
v_gene: TRBV29-1

CDR3nt: TGTGCCAGCGGTAAAGCGACAGGCAACACCGGGGAGCTGTTTTTT
CDR3aa: CASGKATGNTGELFF
j_gene: TRBJ2-2
abundance: once
d_gene: -
v_gene: TRBV27

CDR3nt: TGTGCCAGCTCACTACAGGGAAATCAGCCCCAGCATTTT
CDR3aa: CASSLQGNQPQHF
j_gene: TRBJ1-5
abundance: -
d_gene: -
v_gene: TRBV18

CDR3nt: TGTGCCATCGGGGTTGGACCCCTCCACTTT
CDR3aa: CAIGVGPLHF
j_gene: TRBJ1-6
abundance: -
d_gene: -
v_gene: TRBV7-9

CDR3nt: TGTGCCAGCAGTGAGGGGACAGGGTGGTACTATCAGCCCCAGCATTTT
CDR3aa: CASSEGTGWYYQPQHF
j_gene: TRBJ1-5
abundance: -
d_gene: TRBD1
v_gene: TRBV6-1

CDR3nt: TGTGCCAGCAGCTTAGGGGTCGGACTAGCGGCCCCCAGTCGGACCCAGTACTTC
CDR3aa: CASSLGVGLAAPSRTQYF
j_gene: TRBJ2-5
abundance: -
d_gene: TRBD2
v_gene: TRBV11-3

CDR3nt: TGTGCCAGTAGTATTCCCGACAATGAGCAGTTCTTC
CDR3aa: CASSIPDNEQFF
j_gene: TRBJ2-1
abundance: once
d_gene: -
v_gene: TRBV19

CDR3nt: TGTGCCAGCAGGGAAACTAGTCAGAGCTCCTACAATGAGCAGTTCTTC
CDR3aa: CASRETSQSSYNEQFF
j_gene: TRBJ2-1
abundance: -
d_gene: -
v_gene: TRBV7-7

CDR3nt: TGTGCCAGCAGCTTAAATGGGACAGGGTTTAGTCAGCCCCAGCATTTT
CDR3aa: CASSLNGTGFSQPQHF
j_gene: TRBJ1-5
abundance: -
d_gene: TRBD1
v_gene: TRBV11-1

CDR3nt: TGTGCCAGCAGCCCGTTAGGGACAGCATACGAGCAGTACTTC
CDR3aa: CASSPLGTAYEQYF
j_gene: TRBJ2-7
abundance: -
d_gene: TRBD1
v_gene: TRBV7-2

CDR3nt: TGCAGCGTTGAAGATAGGACAGAGTATGGCTACACCTTC
CDR3aa: CSVEDRTEYGYTF
j_gene: TRBJ1-2
abundance: few
d_gene: -
v_gene: TRBV29-1

CDR3nt: TGTGCCAGCAAGAGCACAGGGGGCGCGAATGGCTACACCTTC
CDR3aa: CASKSTGGANGYTF
j_gene: TRBJ1-2
abundance: once
d_gene: TRBD1
v_gene: TRBV6-6

CDR3nt: TGTGCCAGTAGTATTGGTCCAGAAACTAACTATGGCTACACCTTC
CDR3aa: CASSIGPETNYGYTF
j_gene: TRBJ1-2
abundance: few
d_gene: -
v_gene: TRBV19

CDR3nt: TGTGCCAGCAGCTTGCATCCAGCGTCCTACAATGAGCAGTTCTTC
CDR3aa: CASSLHPASYNEQFF
j_gene: TRBJ2-1
abundance: -
d_gene: -
v_gene: TRBV5-8

CDR3nt: TGTGCCAGCAGAGGGCTAGCGGTCCAAGAGACCCAGTACTTC
CDR3aa: CASRGLAVQETQYF
j_gene: TRBJ2-5
abundance: -
d_gene: TRBD2
v_gene: TRBV6-5

CDR3nt: TGTGCCAGCAGCTTATGGACAGCCTTAAACACTGAAGCTTTCTTT
CDR3aa: CASSLWTALNTEAFF
j_gene: TRBJ1-1
abundance: -
d_gene: -
v_gene: TRBV13

CDR3nt: TGTGCCAGCAGCCAAGAGTCTGCGACTAGCGGGGGAGATTACGAGCAGTACTTC
CDR3aa: CASSQESATSGGDYEQYF
j_gene: TRBJ2-7
abundance: -
d_gene: TRBD2
v_gene: TRBV4-2

CDR3nt: TGTGCCAGCAGTTCGATCCTATTAGACAGGGGGCACTCTGGGGCCAACGTCCTGACTTTC
CDR3aa: CASSSILLDRGHSGANVLTF
j_gene: TRBJ2-6
abundance: -
d_gene: TRBD1
v_gene: TRBV28